The clone carrying this TCR beta chain was picked up a small number of times. What it binds is unknown. Per the germline V gene, CDR1 is SGHTA and CDR2 is FQGNSA. V lost 8 bases, J lost 0 bases, and 11 bases lay in between. The CDR3 spans 14 residues. From the second PCR step, alpha and beta chains were amplified apart. CD4 T cells were positively selected, then CD8 T cells from the CD4-negative fraction. These data originate in a study of naive and memory T cell subsets. An equimolar mix of two oligonucleotides served as the beta constant-region primer for TRBC1 and TRBC2. Nested alpha and beta constant-region primers with the SP2 primer drove four PCR rounds on ligated cDNA. TCRdb used MiXCR to reprocess the UMI-ligation and nested PCR reads, holding one entry per CDR3 protein. This sample has tens of thousands of distinct CDR3 sequences; 10% to 12% occur once, and the top ten carry approximately 0.14%.

Broader study findings: Possibly reflecting memory cells re-expressing CD45RA, a few larger clonotypes occurred in naive repertoires, especially CD8.

This chain uses TRBV7-2 with TRBJ2-4; D not resolved. The material sequenced was naive CD4+ T cells from blood. This receptor was identified in a human donor in good health. The CDR3 protein is CASQLNLAKNIQYF. As DNA, the CDR3 is TGTGCCAGCCAGCTCAACCTAGCCAAAAACATTCAGTACTTC. The full variable domain, with the rest looked up from reference TRBV7-2 and TRBJ2-4, is GAGVSQSPSNKVTEKGKDVELRCDPISGHTALYWYRQSLGQGLEFLIYFQGNSAPDKSGLPSDRFSAERTGGSVSTLTIQRTQQEDSAVYLCASQLNLAKNIQYFGAGTRLSVL.